One and the same sample provided the 5 T cell receptor beta chains below, sequenced in a study of blood T cells in healthy people across ages (dated by TCRdb to the mid-2010s). The receptor library was made with 5' RACE. A second PCR of about 7 to 12 cycles was run with a J-beta primer mix and a sample-barcoded 5' primer. TCRdb cleaned the public reads at Q25 with fastp, built clones with MiXCR and kept in-frame beta chains. Here each entry gathers all rows of one CDR3 protein and keeps the most common genes and DNA. For this sample there are 1.8 million or so distinct CDR3 sequences; about 39% appear just once. About 21% of the sample belongs to the ten largest clones. The source material was blood. The receptors were gathered from a human donor in good health.

This chain joins TRBV20-1 and TRBJ2-5; 9 bases are a match to TRBD2. CDR1 and CDR2 (germline): DFQATT, SNEGSKA (reference sequence). With 6 bases clipped from V and 4 bases from J, the junction kept 9 bases outside the gene matches. The CDR3 totals 14 residues. DNA for the CDR3: TGCAGTGCAGAAAAGGGACTAGCCGGAGAGACCCAGTACTTC. Translating gives CSAEKGLAGETQYF.

About this clonotype itself: An end of the junction does not agree with germline; a read error may underlie this. The CDR3 nucleotides read TGTGCCAGCATGCGAAGCACCTTGGGCGGGAATAGCTCCCACGAGCAGTACTTC. Translation: CASMRSTLGGNSSHEQYF. This chain uses TRBV7-9 with TRBJ2-7; perhaps TRBD2 as D (6 bases). The V gene's germline CDR1 is SEHNR and CDR2 FQNEAQ (reference sequence). The CDR3 consists of 18 residues.

CDR3 residues: CASSLSPGHYGYTF. The CDR3 DNA sequence: TGTGCCAGCAGTTTATCTCCTGGGCACTATGGCTACACCTTC. The chain employs TRBV27 and TRBJ1-2; D call uncertain. This CDR3 contains 14 residues. Germline lookup yields CDR1 MNHEY and CDR2 SMNVEV (reference sequence). The germline V and J ends were trimmed by 0 bases and 3 bases, with 8 bases remaining between them.

The V call is TRBV7-3, the J call TRBJ2-2; D is unresolved. The CDR3 spans 13 residues. Germline V gene sequence: CDR1 SGHTA, CDR2 FQGTGA. V lost 1 base to trimming and J lost 8 bases, with 8 bases between them. The CDR3 sequence is CASSLNPSGELFF. DNA of the CDR3: TGTGCCAGCAGCTTAAACCCCTCGGGGGAGCTGTTTTTT.

A note on this clonotype: A read error is possible here, since a much larger clone lies one base away. The V gene is TRBV6-5, the J gene TRBJ1-2; D perhaps matches TRBD1 (6 bases). The CDR3 is 13 residues long. Germline CDR1 reads MNHEY; CDR2 reads SVGAGI. Trimming shortened V by 2 bases and J by 6 bases, and 10 bases separated the two germline ends. The CDR3 protein is CASSYGTRDGYTF. The CDR3 DNA sequence: TGTGCCAGCAGTTACGGGACAAGGGATGGCTACACCTTC.